These 21 T cell receptor beta chains were all obtained from the same sample, sequenced in a study of T cells in Graves' hyperthyroidism and ophthalmopathy (dated by TCRdb to the late 2010s). Libraries were prepared through multiplex PCR. Sequenced on an Illumina HiSeq 2000. The TCR beta CDR3 regions were amplified from RNA transcripts. For the first round of RT-PCR on the TCR CDR3, the HTBI primer set was used together with the Qiagen OneStep RT-PCR kit. The public reads were reprocessed in TCRdb via fastp at Q25 and MiXCR, keeping in-frame beta chains. Every CDR3 protein is listed once, alongside the most common genes and DNA of its rows. The sample table records around 250,000 distinct CDR3 sequences; about 15% of these occur just once. The ten largest clones capture about 14% of the sample. The sample consisted of blood. These receptors originate from a woman between 35 and 50 years old with Graves' hyperthyroidism that later progressed to Graves' ophthalmopathy.

This clonotype showed up many times. This chain uses TRBV20-1 with TRBJ2-5, with a weak D call TRBD1 (6 bases). With 2 bases removed from V and 1 base from J, the gap between germline ends came to 8 bases. Germline loops: CDR1 DFQATT, CDR2 SNEGSKA (reference sequence). The CDR3 spans 13 residues. CDR3 DNA sequence: TGCAGTGCTAGAAAGACAGGCCAAGAGACCCAGTACTTC. Translated: CSARKTGQETQYF.

The table lists this clonotype with many counts. The V call is TRBV20-1, the J call TRBJ1-5; D possibly corresponds to TRBD1 (5 bases). Per germline, CDR1 DFQATT and CDR2 SNEGSKA (reference sequence). The CDR3 is 14 residues long. Trimming removed 6 bases at V and 4 bases at J, with 16 bases between. CDR3 coding DNA: TGCAGTGCCGGGGGACCGGAGAGTAATCAGCCCCAGCATTTT. Protein: CSAGGPESNQPQHF.

The table lists this clonotype with many counts. The gene calls are TRBV2 and TRBJ1-1; D is perhaps TRBD1 (5 bases). The V gene's germline CDR1 is SNHLY and CDR2 FYNNEI. The CDR3 has 14 amino acids. V dropped 6 bases and J dropped 1 base, with 12 bases sitting between them. The CDR3 reads CASRGLFSNTEAFF. CDR3 DNA sequence: TGTGCCAGCAGGGGACTTTTTTCGAACACTGAAGCTTTCTTT.

At least ten counts were recorded for this clonotype. The chain is built from TRBV20-1 and TRBJ1-5, with D maybe TRBD1 (5 bases). Germline V lookup: CDR1 DFQATT, CDR2 SNEGSKA (reference sequence). Trimming shortened V by 3 bases and J by 5 bases, and 14 bases separated the two germline ends. The CDR3 length is 14 residues. The CDR3 coding sequence is TGCAGTGCTAGCCTAGGGCAGGGCGATCAGCCCCAGCATTTT. Encoded protein: CSASLGQGDQPQHF.

This clonotype came up many times. V gene TRBV7-9 combines with J gene TRBJ1-3, with D perhaps TRBD1 (6 bases). Trimming pared 5 bases from V and 4 bases from J, leaving 18 bases between. The CDR3 covers 16 residues. Germline V gives CDR1 SEHNR, CDR2 FQNEAQ (reference sequence). Here the CDR3 DNA reads TGTGCCAGCAGCCACATGTCAGGGGAGGCCGGAAACACCATATATTTT. Translating it yields CASSHMSGEAGNTIYF. Together with reference TRBV7-9 and TRBJ1-3, the CDR3 gives the full variable domain: DTGVSQNPRHKITKRGQNVTFRCDPISEHNRLYWYRQTLGQGPEFLTYFQNEAQLEKSRLLSDRFSAERPKGSFSTLEIQRTEQGDSAMYLCASSHMSGEAGNTIYFGEGSWLTVV.

There are many counts of this clonotype. V gene TRBV18 combines with J gene TRBJ2-3; TRBD2 matches 11 bases. Looked up from germline, CDR1 is KGHSH and CDR2 is LQKENI. The length of the CDR3 is 16 residues. Unmatched junction bases numbered 7, after V lost 5 bases and J lost 3 bases. DNA of the CDR3: TGTGCCAGCTCAAGACTAGCGGGAAAGGGGACAGATACGCAGTATTTT. The encoded protein is CASSRLAGKGTDTQYF.

The rearrangement uses TRBV6-2 or TRBV6-3 and TRBJ2-7, with 10 bases lining up with TRBD1. The CDR3 contains 15 residues. The germline CDR1 and CDR2 sequences are MNHEY and SVGEGT. Germline trimming cut 0 bases from V and 4 bases from J; bases unmatched to any gene: 3. CDR3: CASSYSRTGGYEQYF. The CDR3 DNA reads as TGTGCCAGCAGTTACTCTAGGACAGGGGGGTACGAGCAGTACTTC.

The V and J genes are TRBV11-2 and TRBJ2-7; perhaps D is TRBD1 or TRBD2 (6 bases each). The V and J ends lost 0 bases and 1 base respectively, with 13 bases between them. Germline CDR1 reads SGHAT; CDR2 reads FQNNGV. The CDR3 length is 16 residues. The CDR3 DNA is TGTGCCAGCAGCTTAGATCAGGGGAGGAAATCCTACGAGCAGTACTTC. It is translated as CASSLDQGRKSYEQYF.

This clonotype was picked up many times. This chain joins TRBV19 and TRBJ2-2; 8 bases line up with TRBD2. V gave up 7 bases and J gave up 5 bases; unmatched junction bases: 12. The CDR3 spans 16 residues. Germline V gene sequence: CDR1 LNHDA, CDR2 SQIVND (reference sequence). The CDR3 nucleotides are TGTGCCAGTAAAACAGGACTAGCCGCCATAACCGGGGAGCTGTTTTTT. Amino acids: CASKTGLAAITGELFF.

This clonotype was counted ten times or more. The genes are TRBV5-5 and TRBJ2-1; 12 bases fit TRBD2. Looked up from germline, CDR1 is SGHKS and CDR2 is YYEKEE (reference sequence). Germline trimming cut 4 bases from V and 1 base from J; bases unmatched to any gene: 6. The CDR3 runs 17 residues. The CDR3 sequence is CASSTGTSGWSYNEQFF. The CDR3 region has the DNA TGTGCCAGCAGCACTGGGACTAGCGGGTGGTCCTACAATGAGCAGTTCTTC.

In this sample, this clonotype turned up many times. The chain employs TRBV4-2 and TRBJ1-1, with D perhaps matching TRBD1 (5 bases). CDR1 LGHNA and CDR2 YNFKEQ come from the germline V gene. CDR3 length: 15 amino acids. Trimming removed 0 bases from V and 3 bases from J, with 11 bases in between. This CDR3 reads CASSQDAGRDTEAFF. As DNA, the CDR3 is TGTGCCAGCAGCCAAGATGCAGGGAGGGACACTGAAGCTTTCTTT.

In this sample, this clonotype turned up many times. The chain combines TRBV7-9 with TRBJ2-1; 7 bases line up with TRBD1. The CDR3 loop spans 16 amino acids. V shed 6 bases, J shed 7 bases, and the junction held 15 bases outside the gene matches. The germline V gene has CDR1 SEHNR and CDR2 FQNEAQ (reference sequence). This chain's CDR3 is CASRPPKPGGRNEQFF. CDR3 nucleotide sequence: TGTGCCAGCAGGCCGCCGAAACCAGGGGGAAGGAATGAGCAGTTCTTC.

The table lists this clonotype with many counts. The chain couples TRBV6-1 to TRBJ1-3; no reliable D call. Germline CDR1 MNHNS, CDR2 SASEGT. The CDR3 is 17 residues long. Trimming cost V 5 bases and J 0 bases, with 17 bases left between them. Written as DNA, the CDR3 is TGTGCCAGCAGTCATCCCTCGACTCCATACTCTGGAAACACCATATATTTT. Translation: CASSHPSTPYSGNTIYF.

This clonotype was found many times. V is TRBV10-3 and J is TRBJ1-3; TRBD1 is a possible D gene (6 bases). The CDR3 length is 15 residues. CDR1 is ENHRY, CDR2 SYGVKD, per germline. V shed 6 bases and J shed 0 bases, with 12 bases lying between them. The CDR3 loop is CAIRDRYFSGNTIYF. CDR3 nucleotide sequence: TGTGCCATCAGGGACAGATACTTCTCTGGAAACACCATATATTTT.

This clonotype was recorded at least ten times. This chain links TRBV6-2 or TRBV6-3 with TRBJ2-7, with 9 bases matching TRBD1. CDR3 size: 15 residues. V lost 2 bases to trimming and J lost 3 bases; unmatched junction nucleotides: 5. Looked up from germline, CDR1 is MNHEY and CDR2 is SVGEGT. The CDR3 DNA is TGTGCCAGCAGTTACGGGGGGACAGGGAACTACGAGCAGTACTTC. It codes for CASSYGGTGNYEQYF.

The chain links TRBV5-1 to TRBJ2-5; D unclear. The CDR3 contains 12 residues. CDR1 is SGHRS, CDR2 YFSETQ, per germline. V was shortened by 0 bases and J by 0 bases, with 0 bases between the two germline ends. For the CDR3, the DNA is TGCGCCAGCAGCTTGGACCAAGAGACCCAGTACTTC. Translating it yields CASSLDQETQYF.

The sample holds many counts of this clonotype. The chain recombines TRBV7-2 with TRBJ1-5, with D possibly TRBD1 on 5 matching bases. CDR3 size: 17 residues. The V end was cut by 3 bases, the J end by 4 bases, with 19 bases between. From germline, CDR1 is SGHTA and CDR2 FQGNSA. This CDR3 reads CASSLKVLTAANQPQHF. The CDR3 nucleotides are TGTGCCAGCAGCTTGAAAGTATTGACAGCGGCTAATCAGCCCCAGCATTTT.

The J gene is TRBJ1-6, the V gene TRBV2, with D unresolved. With 4 bases removed from V and 5 bases from J, the gap between germline ends came to 9 bases. This CDR3 has 14 amino acids. Germline-derived CDR1 and CDR2 are SNHLY and FYNNEI. DNA of the CDR3: TGTGCCAGCAGTGGAAGGACGGATAATTCACCCCTCCACTTT. Its protein product is CASSGRTDNSPLHF.

This clonotype was observed many times. CDR3 amino acids: CASSTPAGRGRSTGELFF. In DNA, the CDR3 is TGTGCCAGCAGCACCCCGGCGGGTAGGGGGAGAAGTACCGGGGAGCTGTTTTTT. The chain uses TRBV11-2 and TRBJ2-2; maybe TRBD1 (6 bases). CDR3 length equals 18 residues. Trimming pared 5 bases from V and 5 bases from J, leaving 24 bases between. Germline-derived CDR1 and CDR2 are SGHAT and FQNNGV.

Remarks on this clonotype: One end of the junction varies from germline; a read error may be responsible. V usage is TRBV4-1 and J usage is TRBJ2-1; D call uncertain. Germline V gene data show CDR1 as MGHRA and CDR2 as YSYEKL. The CDR3 spans 14 residues. Here the CDR3 DNA reads TGCGCCAGCAGCCAATATCACAACTACAATGGGCAGTTCTTC. Protein sequence: CASSQYHNYNGQFF.

This clonotype has ten or more counts. The chain combines TRBV29-1 with TRBJ1-4; D gene ambiguous. The CDR3 contains 12 residues. V was cut by 6 bases and J by 3 bases, with 8 bases left in between. Germline V lookup: CDR1 SQVTM, CDR2 ANQGSEA. The CDR3 region has the DNA TGCAGCGTATACTCGGCTAATGAAAAACTGTTTTTT. Translation gives CSVYSANEKLFF.